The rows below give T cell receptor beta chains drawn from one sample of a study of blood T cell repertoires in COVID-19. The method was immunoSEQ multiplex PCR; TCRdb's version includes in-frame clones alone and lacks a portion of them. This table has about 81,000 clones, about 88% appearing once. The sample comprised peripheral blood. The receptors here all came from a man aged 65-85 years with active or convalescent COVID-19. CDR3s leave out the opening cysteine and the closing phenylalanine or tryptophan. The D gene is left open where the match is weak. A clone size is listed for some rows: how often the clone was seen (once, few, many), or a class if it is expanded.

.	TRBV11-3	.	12	ASSLEGQDTEAF
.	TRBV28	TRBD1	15	ASSQGDRDGSNQPQH
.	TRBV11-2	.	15	ASTSGLSGGVGKELF
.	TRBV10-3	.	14	AISAPQVGGEYGYT
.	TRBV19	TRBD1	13	ASSSTGAYGNTIY
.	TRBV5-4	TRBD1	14	ASSYRTGWDQETQY
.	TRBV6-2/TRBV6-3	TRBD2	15	ASSYHGGGPNTGELF
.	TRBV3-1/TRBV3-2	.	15	ASSQSRWSRENYGYT
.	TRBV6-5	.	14	ASSYGQGAGANVLT
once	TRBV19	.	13	ASSIENSSGNTIY
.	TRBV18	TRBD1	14	ASSPPTGTESGELF
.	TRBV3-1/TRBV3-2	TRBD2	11	ASSPGGTDTQY
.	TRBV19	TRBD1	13	ASTPGTGEGQPQH
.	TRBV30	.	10	AWSLAVNTIY
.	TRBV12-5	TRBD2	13	ASGRTSGGAYEQF
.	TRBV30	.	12	AWSPGHRNTEAF
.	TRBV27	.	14	ASSGSRGSLGDTQY
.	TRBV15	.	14	ATSSLSTGSNEKLF
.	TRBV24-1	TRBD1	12	ATDTGQGGQPQH
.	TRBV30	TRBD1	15	AWSASGTGRGLGKNT
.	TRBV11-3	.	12	ASSLGRGNSPLH
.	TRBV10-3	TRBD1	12	AISESGGDGELF
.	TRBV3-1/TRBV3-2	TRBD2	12	ASSRTGGADTQY
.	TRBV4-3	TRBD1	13	ASSRIGTGEGKLF
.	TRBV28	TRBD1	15	ASSFLPGQERDYGYT
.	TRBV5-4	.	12	ASSLGHLDYGYT
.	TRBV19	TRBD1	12	ASSIQGARQPQH
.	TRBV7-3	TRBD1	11	ASSLTGGQPQH
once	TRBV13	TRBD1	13	ASSLGGQGVQPQH
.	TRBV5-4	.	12	ASSWSVSTDTQY
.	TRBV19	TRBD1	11	ASSMGQGIKLF